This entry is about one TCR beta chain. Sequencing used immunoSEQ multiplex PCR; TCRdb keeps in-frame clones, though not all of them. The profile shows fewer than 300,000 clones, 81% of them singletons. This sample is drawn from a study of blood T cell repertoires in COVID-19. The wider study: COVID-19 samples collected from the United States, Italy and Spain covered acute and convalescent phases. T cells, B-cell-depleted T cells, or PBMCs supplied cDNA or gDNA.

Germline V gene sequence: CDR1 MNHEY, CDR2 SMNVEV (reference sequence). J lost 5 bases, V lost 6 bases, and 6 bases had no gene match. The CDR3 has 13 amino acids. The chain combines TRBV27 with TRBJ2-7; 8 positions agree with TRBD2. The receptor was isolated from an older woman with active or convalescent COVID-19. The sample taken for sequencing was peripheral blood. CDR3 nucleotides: TGTGCCAGCAGCAACGACGGGGGGGACGAGCAGTACTTC. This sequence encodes CASSNDGGDEQYF.